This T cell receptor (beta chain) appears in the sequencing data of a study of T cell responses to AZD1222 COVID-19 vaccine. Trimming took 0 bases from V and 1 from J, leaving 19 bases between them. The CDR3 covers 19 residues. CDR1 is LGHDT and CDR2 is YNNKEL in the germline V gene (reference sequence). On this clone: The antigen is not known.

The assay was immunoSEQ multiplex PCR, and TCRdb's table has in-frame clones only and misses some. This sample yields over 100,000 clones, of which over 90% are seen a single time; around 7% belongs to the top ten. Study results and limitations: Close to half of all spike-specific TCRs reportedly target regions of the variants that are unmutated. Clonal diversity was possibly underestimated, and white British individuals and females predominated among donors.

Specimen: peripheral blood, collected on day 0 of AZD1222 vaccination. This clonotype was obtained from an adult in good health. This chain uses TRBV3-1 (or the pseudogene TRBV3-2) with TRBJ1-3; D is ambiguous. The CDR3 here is CASSQDVPGLGISGNTIYF. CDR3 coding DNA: TGTGCCAGCAGCCAAGATGTCCCAGGCCTTGGAATATCTGGAAACACCATATATTTT.